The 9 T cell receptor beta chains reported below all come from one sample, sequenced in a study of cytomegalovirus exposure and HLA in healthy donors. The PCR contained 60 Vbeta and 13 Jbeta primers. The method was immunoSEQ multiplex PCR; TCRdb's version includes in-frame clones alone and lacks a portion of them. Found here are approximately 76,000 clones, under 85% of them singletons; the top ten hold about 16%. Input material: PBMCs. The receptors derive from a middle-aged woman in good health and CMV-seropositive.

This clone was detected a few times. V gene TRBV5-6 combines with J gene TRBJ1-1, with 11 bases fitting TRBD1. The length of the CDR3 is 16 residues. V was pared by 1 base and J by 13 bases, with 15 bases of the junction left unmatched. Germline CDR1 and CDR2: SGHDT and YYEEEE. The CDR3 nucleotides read TGTGCCAGCAGCTTGTTCGGGACAGGGGGTAACAATGAGGATTTCTTT. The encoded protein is CASSLFGTGGNNEDFF.

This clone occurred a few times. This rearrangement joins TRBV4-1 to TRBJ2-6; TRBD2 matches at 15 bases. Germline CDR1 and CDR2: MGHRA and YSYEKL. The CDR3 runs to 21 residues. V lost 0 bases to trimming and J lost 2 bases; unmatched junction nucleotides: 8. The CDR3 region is CASSQDSGTSGRWAGANVLTF. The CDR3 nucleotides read TGCGCCAGCAGCCAAGATTCCGGGACTAGCGGGAGGTGGGCTGGGGCCAACGTCCTGACTTTC.

CDR3 amino acids: CASSQMTGSDTQYF. DNA of the CDR3: TGTGCCAGCAGCCAAATGACTGGCTCAGATACGCAGTATTTT. This chain links TRBV21-1 with TRBJ2-3; no check of the table's D call, TRBD2, against the DNA was made. TRBV21-1 is given as a pseudogene. The CDR3 totals 14 residues.

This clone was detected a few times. The CDR3 spells CASSVRDSLGGGYTF. CDR3 bases: TGTGCCAGTAGTGTCCGGGACAGCCTTGGCGGTGGCTACACCTTC. The chain combines TRBV19 with TRBJ1-2; 7 bases agree with TRBD1. Looked up from germline, CDR1 is LNHDA and CDR2 is SQIVND (reference sequence). The CDR3 length is 15 residues. After removal of 5 bases from V and 7 bases from J, the junction contained 13 bases not matched to a gene.

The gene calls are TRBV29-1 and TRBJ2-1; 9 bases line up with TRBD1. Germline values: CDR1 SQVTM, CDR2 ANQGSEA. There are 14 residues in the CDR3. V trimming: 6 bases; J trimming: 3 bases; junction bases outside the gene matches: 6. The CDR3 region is CSVLGTGSYNEQFF. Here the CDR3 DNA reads TGCAGCGTCCTCGGGACAGGGAGCTACAATGAGCAGTTCTTC.

This CDR3 is CASSVAGGETQYF. DNA of the CDR3: TGTGCCAGCAGCGTAGCGGGAGGTGAGACCCAGTACTTC. The chain recombines TRBV9 with TRBJ2-5, with 7 positions matching TRBD2. CDR3 length equals 13 residues. The germline V gene encodes CDR1 SGDLS and CDR2 YYNGEE. Trimming cost V 0 bases and J 5 bases; bases outside gene matches: 1.

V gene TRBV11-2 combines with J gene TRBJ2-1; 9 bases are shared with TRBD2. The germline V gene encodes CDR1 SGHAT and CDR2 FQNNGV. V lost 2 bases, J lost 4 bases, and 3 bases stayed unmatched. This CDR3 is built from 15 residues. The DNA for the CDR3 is TGTGCCAGCAGCTTACCTAGCGGGGATTACAATGAGCAGTTCTTC. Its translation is CASSLPSGDYNEQFF.

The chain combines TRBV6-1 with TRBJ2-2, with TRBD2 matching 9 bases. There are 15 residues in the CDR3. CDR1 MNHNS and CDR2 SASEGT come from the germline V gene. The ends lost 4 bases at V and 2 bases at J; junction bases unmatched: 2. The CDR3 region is CASSGLAANTGELFF. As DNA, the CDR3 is TGTGCCAGCAGTGGACTAGCGGCAAACACCGGGGAGCTGTTTTTT.

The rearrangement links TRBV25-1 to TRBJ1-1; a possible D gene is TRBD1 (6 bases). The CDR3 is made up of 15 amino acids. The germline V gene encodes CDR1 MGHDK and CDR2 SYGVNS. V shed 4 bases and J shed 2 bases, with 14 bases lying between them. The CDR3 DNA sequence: TGTGCCAGCAGTGGAAACAGGGAGAGTAACACTGAAGCTTTCTTT. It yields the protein CASSGNRESNTEAFF. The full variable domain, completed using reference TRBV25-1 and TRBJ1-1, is EADIYQTPRYLVIGTGKKITLECSQTMGHDKMYWYQQDPGMELHLIHYSYGVNSTEKGDLSSESTVSRIRTEHFPLTLESARPSHTSQYLCASSGNRESNTEAFFGQGTRLTVV.